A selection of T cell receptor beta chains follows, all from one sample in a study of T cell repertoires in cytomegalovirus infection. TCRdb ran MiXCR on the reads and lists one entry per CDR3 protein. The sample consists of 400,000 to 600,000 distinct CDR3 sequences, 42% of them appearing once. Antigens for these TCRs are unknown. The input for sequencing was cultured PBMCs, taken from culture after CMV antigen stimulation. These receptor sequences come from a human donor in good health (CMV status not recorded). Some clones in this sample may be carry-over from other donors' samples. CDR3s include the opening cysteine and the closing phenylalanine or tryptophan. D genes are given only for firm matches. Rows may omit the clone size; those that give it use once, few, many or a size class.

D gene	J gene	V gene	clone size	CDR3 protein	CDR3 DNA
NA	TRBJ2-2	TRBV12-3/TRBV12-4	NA	CASSFGALNTGELFF	TGTGCCAGCAGTTTTGGAGCTTTGAACACCGGGGAGCTGTTTTTT
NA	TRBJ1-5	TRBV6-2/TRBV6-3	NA	CATVNRKSQPQHF	TGTGCTACAGTTAACAGGAAAAGTCAGCCCCAGCATTTT
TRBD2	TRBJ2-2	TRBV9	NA	CASSALSGREELFF	TGTGCCAGCAGCGCCCTGAGCGGGAGGGAGGAGCTGTTTTTT
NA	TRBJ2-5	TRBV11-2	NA	CASSSRFEGTQYF	TGTGCCAGCAGCTCCCGATTCGAGGGGACCCAGTACTTC
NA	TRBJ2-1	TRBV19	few	CASSKDRPGGNRYNEQFF	TGTGCCAGTAGTAAGGACCGGCCGGGCGGGAACCGCTACAATGAGCAGTTCTTC
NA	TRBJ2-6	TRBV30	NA	CACTPGANVLTF	TGTGCCTGTACCCCTGGGGCCAACGTCCTGACTTTC
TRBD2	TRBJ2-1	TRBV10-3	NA	CATLSEASGSYNEQFF	TGTGCCACCCTAAGCGAGGCTAGCGGAAGTTACAATGAGCAGTTCTTC
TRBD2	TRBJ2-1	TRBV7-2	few	CASSTELAGGINEQFF	TGTGCCAGCAGCACCGAGCTAGCGGGAGGGATCAATGAGCAGTTCTTC
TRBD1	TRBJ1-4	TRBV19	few	CASTLGQGFAGEKLFF	TGTGCCAGTACCCTGGGACAGGGTTTCGCGGGCGAAAAACTGTTTTTT
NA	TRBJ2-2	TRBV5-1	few	CASSTASPNTGELFF	TGCGCCAGCAGTACGGCTAGCCCTAACACCGGGGAGCTGTTTTTT
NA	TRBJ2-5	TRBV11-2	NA	CASSSLLVQETQYF	TGTGCCAGCAGCTCCCTACTAGTACAGGAGACCCAGTACTTC
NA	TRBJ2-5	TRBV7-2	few	CASSFKSQETQYF	TGTGCCAGCAGCTTTAAGAGCCAAGAGACCCAGTACTTC
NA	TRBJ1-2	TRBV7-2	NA	CASSSIRGGYTF	TGTGCCAGCAGCTCGATTCGGGGAGGCTACACCTTC
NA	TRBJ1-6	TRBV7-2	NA	CASSRGRVSNSPLHF	TGTGCCAGCAGCCGTGGCCGGGTCTCCAATTCACCCCTCCACTTT
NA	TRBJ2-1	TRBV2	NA	CASSGLDNEQFF	TGTGCCAGCAGTGGATTAGACAATGAGCAGTTCTTC
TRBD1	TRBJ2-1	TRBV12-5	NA	CASGPGQGAYNEQFF	TGTGCTAGTGGTCCGGGACAGGGGGCATACAATGAGCAGTTCTTC
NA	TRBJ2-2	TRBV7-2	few	CASSSGGAGTGELFF	TGTGCCAGCAGCTCAGGGGGGGCTGGAACCGGGGAGCTGTTTTTT
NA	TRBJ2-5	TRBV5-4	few	CASSLEGGGGETQYF	TGTGCCAGCAGCTTGGAGGGGGGAGGGGGGGAGACCCAGTACTTC
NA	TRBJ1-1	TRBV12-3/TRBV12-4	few	CASSSFRRTPMNTEAFF	TGTGCCAGCAGTTCCTTCCGGAGGACACCCATGAACACTGAAGCTTTCTTT
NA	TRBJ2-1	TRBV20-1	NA	CNVGESSYNEQFF	TGCAATGTGGGCGAGAGCTCCTACAATGAGCAGTTCTTC
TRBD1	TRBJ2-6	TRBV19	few	CASSRDRQGIYSGANVLTF	TGTGCCAGTAGTCGGGACAGACAGGGGATATACTCTGGGGCCAACGTCCTGACTTTC
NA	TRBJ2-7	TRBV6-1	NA	CASTWTIVAYEQYF	TGTGCCAGCACCTGGACGATTGTGGCCTACGAGCAGTACTTC
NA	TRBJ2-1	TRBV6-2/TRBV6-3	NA	CASSSRTADNEQFF	TGTGCCAGCAGCTCCCGGACAGCGGACAATGAGCAGTTCTTC
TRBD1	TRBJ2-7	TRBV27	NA	CASSWDSSPSYEQYF	TGTGCCAGCAGTTGGGACAGCTCCCCCTCCTACGAGCAGTACTTC
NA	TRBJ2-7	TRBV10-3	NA	CAISESQGISYEQYF	TGTGCCATCAGTGAGTCGCAGGGTATTTCCTACGAGCAGTACTTC
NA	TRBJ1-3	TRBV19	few	CASGGDGTPRLFVMSGNTIYF	TGTGCCAGCGGGGGGGACGGGACTCCACGACTTTTTGTTATGTCTGGAAACACCATATATTTT
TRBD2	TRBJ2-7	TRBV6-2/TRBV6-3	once	CASSYPSGGNYNEQYF	TGTGCCAGCAGTTACCCCTCGGGGGGTAATTACAACGAGCAGTACTTC
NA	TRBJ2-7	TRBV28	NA	CASSSLSPGHLLRGQYF	TGTGCCAGCAGTTCCCTTTCCCCGGGACACCTACTACGAGGGCAGTACTTC
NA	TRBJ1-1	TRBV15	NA	CATSREGGAFF	TGTGCCACCAGCAGAGAAGGTGGGGCTTTCTTT
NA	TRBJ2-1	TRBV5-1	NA	CASSGLRDEQFF	TGCGCCAGCAGCGGCCTGCGGGATGAGCAGTTCTTC
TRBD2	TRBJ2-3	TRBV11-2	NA	CASTWGGMGTDTQYF	TGTGCCAGCACCTGGGGGGGGATGGGCACAGATACGCAGTATTTT
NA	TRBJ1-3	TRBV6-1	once	CASSEGPNSGNTIYF	TGTGCCAGCAGTGAGGGACCAAACTCTGGAAACACCATATATTTT
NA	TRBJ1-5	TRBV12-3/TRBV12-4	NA	CASSLRQRNQPQHF	TGTGCCAGCAGTTTACGACAGCGCAATCAGCCCCAGCATTTT
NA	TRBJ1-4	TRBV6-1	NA	CASSHGARRANEKLFF	TGTGCCAGCAGTCATGGTGCGCGGCGGGCTAATGAAAAACTGTTTTTT
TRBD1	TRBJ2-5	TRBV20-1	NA	CRALSRGTGPQETQYF	TGCAGAGCCCTATCGAGGGGGACAGGGCCCCAAGAGACCCAGTACTTC
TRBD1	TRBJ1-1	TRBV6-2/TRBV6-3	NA	CASSRDRAPEAFF	TGTGCCAGCAGTAGAGACAGGGCGCCTGAAGCTTTCTTT
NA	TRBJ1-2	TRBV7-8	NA	CASSRSPLPVPYGYTF	TGTGCCAGCAGCAGAAGCCCCCTCCCTGTTCCCTATGGCTACACCTTC
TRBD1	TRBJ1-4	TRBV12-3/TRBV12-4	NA	CASSPQGTANEKLFF	TGTGCCAGCAGTCCGCAGGGGACAGCTAATGAAAAACTGTTTTTT
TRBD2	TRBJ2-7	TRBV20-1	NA	CSARDRASGTFSYEQYF	TGCAGTGCTAGAGATCGAGCTAGCGGAACCTTCTCCTACGAGCAGTACTTC
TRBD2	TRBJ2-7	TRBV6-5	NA	CASSSPGGGDEQYF	TGTGCCAGCAGTTCGCCGGGAGGGGGAGACGAGCAGTACTTC
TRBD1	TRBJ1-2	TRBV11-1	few	CASSVGQGYYGYTF	TGTGCCAGCAGCGTCGGACAGGGATACTATGGCTACACCTTC
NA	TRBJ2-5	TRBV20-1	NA	CSAPQMDNRETQYF	TGCAGTGCTCCGCAGATGGATAACCGAGAGACCCAGTACTTC
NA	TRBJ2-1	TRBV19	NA	CASSTRDSEGEQFF	TGTGCCAGTAGTACTCGGGACTCCGAGGGTGAGCAGTTCTTC
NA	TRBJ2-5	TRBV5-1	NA	CASSLLGSGKQETQYF	TGCGCCAGCAGCTTGCTGGGCAGCGGAAAACAAGAGACCCAGTACTTC
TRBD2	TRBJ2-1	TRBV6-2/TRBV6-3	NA	CASSYSLGAGAYNEQFF	TGTGCCAGCAGTTACTCACTCGGCGCGGGGGCCTACAATGAGCAGTTCTTC